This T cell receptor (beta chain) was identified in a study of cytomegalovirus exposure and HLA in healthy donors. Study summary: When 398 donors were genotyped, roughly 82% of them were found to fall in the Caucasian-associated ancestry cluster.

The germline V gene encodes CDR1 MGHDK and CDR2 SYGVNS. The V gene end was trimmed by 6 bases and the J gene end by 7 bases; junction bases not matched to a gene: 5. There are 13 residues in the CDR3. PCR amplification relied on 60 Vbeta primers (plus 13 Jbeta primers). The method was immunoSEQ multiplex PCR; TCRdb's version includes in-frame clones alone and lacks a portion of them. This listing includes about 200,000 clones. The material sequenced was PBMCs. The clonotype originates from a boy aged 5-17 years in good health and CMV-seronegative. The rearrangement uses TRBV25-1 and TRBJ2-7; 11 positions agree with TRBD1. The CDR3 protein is CASRGQGGEEQYF. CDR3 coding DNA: TGTGCCAGCAGGGGACAGGGGGGTGAGGAGCAGTACTTC.